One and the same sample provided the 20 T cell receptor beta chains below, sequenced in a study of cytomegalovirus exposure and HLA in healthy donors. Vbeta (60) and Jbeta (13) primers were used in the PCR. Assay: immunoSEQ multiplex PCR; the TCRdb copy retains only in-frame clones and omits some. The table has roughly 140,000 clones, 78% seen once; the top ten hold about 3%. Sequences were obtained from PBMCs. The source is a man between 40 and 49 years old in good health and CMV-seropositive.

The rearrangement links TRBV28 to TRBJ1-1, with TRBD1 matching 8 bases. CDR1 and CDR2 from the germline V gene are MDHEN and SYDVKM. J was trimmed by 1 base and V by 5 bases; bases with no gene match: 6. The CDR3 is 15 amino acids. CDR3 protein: CASSLPDRGNTEAFF. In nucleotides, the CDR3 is TGTGCCAGCAGTCTCCCTGACAGGGGGAACACTGAAGCTTTCTTT. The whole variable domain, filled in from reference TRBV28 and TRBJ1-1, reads DVKVTQSSRYLVKRTGEKVFLECVQDMDHENMFWYRQDPGLGLRLIYFSYDVKMKEKGDIPEGYSVSREKKERFSLILESASTNQTSMYLCASSLPDRGNTEAFFGQGTRLTVV.

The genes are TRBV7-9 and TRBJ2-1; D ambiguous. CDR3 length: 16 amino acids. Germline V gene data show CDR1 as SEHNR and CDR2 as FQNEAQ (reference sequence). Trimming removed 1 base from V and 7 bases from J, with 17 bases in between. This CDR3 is CASSLDLLSVKNEQFF. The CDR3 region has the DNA TGTGCCAGCAGCTTAGATCTCTTGTCAGTTAAGAATGAGCAGTTCTTC. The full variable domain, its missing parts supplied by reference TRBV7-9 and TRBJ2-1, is DTGVSQNPRHKITKRGQNVTFRCDPISEHNRLYWYRQTLGQGPEFLTYFQNEAQLEKSRLLSDRFSAERPKGSFSTLEIQRTEQGDSAMYLCASSLDLLSVKNEQFFGPGTRLTVL.

The CDR3 region has the DNA TGTGCCAGTACCCAAGACAGGGCGAGCTATGGCTACACCTTC. This gives the protein CASTQDRASYGYTF. The V gene is TRBV19, the J gene TRBJ1-2; TRBD1 agrees at 7 bases. Germline CDR1 and CDR2: LNHDA and SQIVND (reference sequence). J lost 4 bases, V lost 7 bases, and 9 bases had no gene match. CDR3 length equals 14 residues.

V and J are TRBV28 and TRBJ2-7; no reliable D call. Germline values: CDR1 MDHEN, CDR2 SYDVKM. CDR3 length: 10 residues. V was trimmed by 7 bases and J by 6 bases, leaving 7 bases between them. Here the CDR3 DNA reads TGTGCCAGCAACTACCCCGAGCAGTACTTC. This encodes CASNYPEQYF.

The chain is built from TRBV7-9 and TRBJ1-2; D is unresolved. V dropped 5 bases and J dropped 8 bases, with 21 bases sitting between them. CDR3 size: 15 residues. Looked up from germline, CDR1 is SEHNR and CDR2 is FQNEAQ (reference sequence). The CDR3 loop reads CASSPMGFGKGGYTF. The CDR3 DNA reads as TGTGCCAGCAGCCCCATGGGTTTCGGGAAGGGAGGCTACACCTTC.

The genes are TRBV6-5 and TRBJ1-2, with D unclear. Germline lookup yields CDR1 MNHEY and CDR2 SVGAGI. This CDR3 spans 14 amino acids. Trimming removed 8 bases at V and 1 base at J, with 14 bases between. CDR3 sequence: CASAKMSINYGYTF. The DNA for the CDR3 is TGTGCCAGCGCTAAAATGAGTATTAACTATGGCTACACCTTC.

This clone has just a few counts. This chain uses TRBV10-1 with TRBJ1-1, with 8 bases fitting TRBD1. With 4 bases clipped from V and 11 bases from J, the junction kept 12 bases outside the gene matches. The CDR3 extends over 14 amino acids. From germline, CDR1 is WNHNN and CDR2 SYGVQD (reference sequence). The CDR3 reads CASSVDREGFGAFF. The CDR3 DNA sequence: TGCGCCAGCAGTGTGGACAGGGAAGGATTTGGCGCTTTCTTT.

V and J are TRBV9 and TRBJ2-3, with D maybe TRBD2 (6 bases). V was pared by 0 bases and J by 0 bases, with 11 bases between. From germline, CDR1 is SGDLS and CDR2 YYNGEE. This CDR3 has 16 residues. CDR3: CASSVAGGLSTDTQYF. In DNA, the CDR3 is TGTGCCAGCAGCGTAGCCGGGGGACTGAGCACAGATACGCAGTATTTT. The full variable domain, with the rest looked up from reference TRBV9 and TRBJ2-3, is DSGVTQTPKHLITATGQRVTLRCSPRSGDLSVYWYQQSLDQGLQFLIQYYNGEERAKGNILERFSAQQFPDLHSELNLSSLELGDSALYFCASSVAGGLSTDTQYFGPGTRLTVL.

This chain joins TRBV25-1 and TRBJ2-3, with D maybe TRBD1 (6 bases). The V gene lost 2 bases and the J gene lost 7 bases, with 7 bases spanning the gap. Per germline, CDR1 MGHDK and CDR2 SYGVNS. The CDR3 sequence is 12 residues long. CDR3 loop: CASSEQGNTQYF. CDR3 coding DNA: TGTGCCAGCAGTGAACAGGGGAATACGCAGTATTTT. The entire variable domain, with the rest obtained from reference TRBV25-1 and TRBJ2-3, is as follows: EADIYQTPRYLVIGTGKKITLECSQTMGHDKMYWYQQDPGMELHLIHYSYGVNSTEKGDLSSESTVSRIRTEHFPLTLESARPSHTSQYLCASSEQGNTQYFGPGTRLTVL.

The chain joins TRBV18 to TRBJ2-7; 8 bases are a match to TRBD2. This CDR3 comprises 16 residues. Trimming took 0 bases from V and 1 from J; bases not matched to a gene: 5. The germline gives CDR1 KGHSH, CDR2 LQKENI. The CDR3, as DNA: TGTGCCAGCTCACCACCGGTGGCTAGCGGGTCCTACGAGCAGTACTTC. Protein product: CASSPPVASGSYEQYF.

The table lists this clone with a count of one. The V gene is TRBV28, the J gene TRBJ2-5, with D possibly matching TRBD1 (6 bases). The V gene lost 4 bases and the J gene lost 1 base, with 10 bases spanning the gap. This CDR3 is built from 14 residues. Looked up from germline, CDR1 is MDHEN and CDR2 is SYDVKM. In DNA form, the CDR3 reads TGTGCCAGCAGTTCCTTGGACAGCCAAGAGACCCAGTACTTC. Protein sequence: CASSSLDSQETQYF.

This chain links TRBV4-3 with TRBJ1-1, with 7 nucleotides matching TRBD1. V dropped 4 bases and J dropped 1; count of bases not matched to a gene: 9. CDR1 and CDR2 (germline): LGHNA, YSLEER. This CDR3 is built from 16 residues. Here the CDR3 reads CASSPREGQWNTEAFF. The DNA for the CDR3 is TGCGCCAGCAGCCCCCGGGAGGGACAGTGGAACACTGAAGCTTTCTTT.

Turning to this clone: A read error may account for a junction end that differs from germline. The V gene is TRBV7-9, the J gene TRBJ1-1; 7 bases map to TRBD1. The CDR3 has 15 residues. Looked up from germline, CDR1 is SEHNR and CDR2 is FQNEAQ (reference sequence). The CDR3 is CSSSLRQGGVAEAFF. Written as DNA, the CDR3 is TGTTCCAGCAGCTTACGACAGGGTGGAGTAGCTGAAGCTTTCTTT.

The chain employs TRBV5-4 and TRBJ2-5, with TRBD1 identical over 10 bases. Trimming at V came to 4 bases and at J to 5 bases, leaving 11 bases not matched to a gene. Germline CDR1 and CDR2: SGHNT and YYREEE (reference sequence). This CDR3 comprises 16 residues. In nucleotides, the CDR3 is TGTGCCAGCAGCCCACCGGGACAGGGGTATTTGGAGACCCAGTACTTC. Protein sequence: CASSPPGQGYLETQYF.

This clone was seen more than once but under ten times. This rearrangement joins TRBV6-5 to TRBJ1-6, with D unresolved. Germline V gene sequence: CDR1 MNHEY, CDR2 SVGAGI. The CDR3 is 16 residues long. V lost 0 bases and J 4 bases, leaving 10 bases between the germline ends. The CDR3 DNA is TGTGCCAGCAGTTACTCCGCACAGATATATAATTCACCCCTCCACTTT. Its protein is CASSYSAQIYNSPLHF.

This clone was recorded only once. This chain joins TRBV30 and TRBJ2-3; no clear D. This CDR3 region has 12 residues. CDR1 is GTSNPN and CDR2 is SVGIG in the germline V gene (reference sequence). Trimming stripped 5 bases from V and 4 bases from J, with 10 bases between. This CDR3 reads CAWAMRPDTQYF. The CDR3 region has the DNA TGTGCCTGGGCTATGAGGCCAGATACGCAGTATTTT.

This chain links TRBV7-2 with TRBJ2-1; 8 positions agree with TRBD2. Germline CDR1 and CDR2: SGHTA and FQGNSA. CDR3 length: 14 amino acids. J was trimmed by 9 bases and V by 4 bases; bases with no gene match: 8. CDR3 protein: CASSSPGLVLEQFF. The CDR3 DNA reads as TGTGCCAGCAGCTCCCCGGGACTAGTACTTGAGCAGTTCTTC.

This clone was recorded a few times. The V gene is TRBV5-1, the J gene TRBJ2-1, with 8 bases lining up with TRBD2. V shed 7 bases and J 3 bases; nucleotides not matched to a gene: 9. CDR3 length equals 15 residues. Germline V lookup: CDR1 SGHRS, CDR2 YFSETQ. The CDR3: CASHIVAGIYNEQFF. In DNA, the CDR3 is TGCGCCAGCCATATAGTAGCGGGGATCTACAATGAGCAGTTCTTC.

The CDR3 coding sequence is TGCAGCGTTCCGTGGGGCCCTAGCTCCTACAATGAGCAGTTCTTC. Protein sequence: CSVPWGPSSYNEQFF. V is TRBV29-1 and J is TRBJ2-1, with D possibly TRBD1 on 5 matching bases. The CDR3 is made up of 15 amino acids. V was pared by 5 bases and J by 0 bases, with 14 bases between. Germline CDR1 SQVTM, CDR2 ANQGSEA.

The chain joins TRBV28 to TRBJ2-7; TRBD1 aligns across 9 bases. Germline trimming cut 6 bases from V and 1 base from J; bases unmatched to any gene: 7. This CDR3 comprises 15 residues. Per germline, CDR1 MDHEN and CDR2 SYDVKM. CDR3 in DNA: TGTGCCAGCAGGAGTCCCGGGACAGGGTCCTACGAGCAGTACTTC. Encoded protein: CASRSPGTGSYEQYF.